The T cell receptor beta chain described here comes from a study of blood T cells in healthy people across ages. The V gene end was trimmed by 3 bases and the J gene end by 3 bases; junction bases not matched to a gene: 7. Germline CDR1 and CDR2: SGHTA and FQGNSA. This CDR3 is built from 16 residues. Together with a sample-barcoded 5' primer, a J-beta primer mix was included in a second PCR lasting about 6 to 11 cycles. Via MiXCR, TCRdb re-called the 5' RACE reads, giving one row per CDR3 protein. The sample yields around 1.7 million distinct CDR3 sequences, roughly 28% seen once. In its sample, this clonotype was seen many times.

The material sequenced was blood. The chain links TRBV7-2 to TRBJ2-7; 11 bases are a match to TRBD2. This TCR came from a woman aged 25 to 45 in good health. The CDR3 coding sequence is TGTGCCAGCAGCTTGGGCACCGGGACTAGCGGCTACGAGCAGTACTTC. It codes for CASSLGTGTSGYEQYF.